The next 21 T cell receptor beta chains were all read from a single sample in a study of T cells in Graves' hyperthyroidism and ophthalmopathy. From RNA transcripts, TCR beta CDR3 regions were amplified. HTBI primers were used for first-round RT-PCR of the TCR CDR3. MiXCR, applied by TCRdb to the multiplex PCR reads, yields one record per CDR3 protein. Of 490,000 or so distinct CDR3 sequences listed, approximately 23% are singletons. Sequencing used blood. These receptors were collected from a woman aged 70 to 79 with Graves' ophthalmopathy.

The chain has TRBV18 and TRBJ2-3, with TRBD1 identical over 7 bases. The ends lost 3 bases at V and 2 bases at J; junction bases unmatched: 5. Per germline, CDR1 KGHSH and CDR2 LQKENI. This CDR3 is 15 amino acids long. CDR3 coding DNA: TGTGCCAGCTCACCCACAGGGGCAGTCACAGATACGCAGTATTTT. Protein product: CASSPTGAVTDTQYF.

This clonotype was picked up a small number of times. V usage is TRBV7-9 and J usage is TRBJ2-5; D may match TRBD1 or TRBD2 (6 bases each). This CDR3 is 15 amino acids long. Germline CDR1 is SEHNR and CDR2 is FQNEAQ (reference sequence). Trimming cost V 5 bases and J 2 bases, with 15 bases left between them. The CDR3: CASSRSTGLQETQYF. CDR3 DNA sequence: TGTGCCAGCAGCAGATCGACAGGACTACAAGAGACCCAGTACTTC.

A few counts support this clonotype. The rearrangement uses TRBV6-1 and TRBJ2-7; 8 bases match TRBD1. With 5 bases clipped from V and 3 bases from J, the junction kept 9 bases outside the gene matches. CDR1 and CDR2 from the germline V gene are MNHNS and SASEGT. The CDR3 is made up of 15 amino acids. CDR3 nucleotides: TGTGCCAGCAGTCAACCGATAGGACAGGGCTACGAGCAGTACTTC. It is translated as CASSQPIGQGYEQYF.

This clonotype has at least ten counts. V gene TRBV7-8 combines with J gene TRBJ1-6; 10 nucleotides agree with TRBD1. Germline-derived CDR1 and CDR2 are SGHVS and FQNEAQ. There are 15 residues in the CDR3. V shed 5 bases, J shed 9 bases, and the junction held 7 bases outside the gene matches. CDR3 DNA: TGTGCCAGCAGCGAGACAGGGGGCTTCAGTTCACCCCTCCACTTT. Encoded protein: CASSETGGFSSPLHF.

This clonotype showed up many times. The V and J genes are TRBV28 and TRBJ1-5; 7 nucleotides line up with TRBD1. The germline V gene has CDR1 MDHEN and CDR2 SYDVKM. V dropped 3 bases and J dropped 1; count of bases not matched to a gene: 3. This CDR3 is 15 amino acids long. CDR3 sequence (DNA): TGTGCCAGCAGTTTGATGGGACAGAGCAATCAGCCCCAGCATTTT. Translating it yields CASSLMGQSNQPQHF.

V usage is TRBV2 and J usage is TRBJ2-1, with TRBD2 matching 10 bases. V shed 8 bases, J shed 2 bases, and the junction held 6 bases outside the gene matches. The CDR3 is made up of 15 amino acids. Germline CDR1 and CDR2: SNHLY and FYNNEI. The CDR3 here is CASQTSGWPYNEQFF. The CDR3 DNA follows: TGTGCCAGCCAGACTAGCGGGTGGCCCTACAATGAGCAGTTCTTC.

V gene TRBV6-2 or TRBV6-3 combines with J gene TRBJ2-3; TRBD2 might be the D (5 bases). V was clipped by 8 bases and J by 6 bases, with 9 bases between them. From germline, CDR1 is MNHEY and CDR2 SVGEGT. This CDR3 comprises 11 residues. CDR3 DNA sequence: TGTGCCAGCTCGGACTTTGATACGCAGTATTTT. The encoded protein is CASSDFDTQYF.

This clonotype was picked up many times. The rearrangement uses TRBV12-3 or TRBV12-4 and TRBJ1-5; maybe TRBD1 (5 bases). The CDR3 loop spans 15 amino acids. Trimming stripped 3 bases from V and 7 bases from J, with 16 bases between. This chain's CDR3 is CASSLRGAGFQPQHF. The CDR3, as DNA: TGTGCCAGCAGTTTGCGAGGGGCCGGTTTCCAGCCCCAGCATTTT.

The CDR3 is CASSTTTSAIDTQYF. The DNA for the CDR3 is TGTGCCAGCAGCACCACGACTAGCGCCATAGATACGCAGTATTTT. The chain has TRBV3-1 and TRBJ2-3; 8 bases are shared with TRBD2. CDR3 length: 15 amino acids. Germline V lookup: CDR1 LGHDT, CDR2 YNNKEL (reference sequence). V trimming: 5 bases; J trimming: 5 bases; junction bases outside the gene matches: 9.

Many counts were recorded for this clonotype. V usage is TRBV6-1 and J usage is TRBJ2-3; 12 nucleotides match TRBD2. CDR1 MNHNS and CDR2 SASEGT come from the germline V gene. The CDR3 consists of 16 residues. The V gene end was trimmed by 6 bases and the J gene end by 4 bases; junction bases not matched to a gene: 8. CDR3 amino acids: CASRVILAGGSDTQYF. The CDR3 DNA follows: TGTGCCAGCAGAGTAATACTAGCGGGAGGTTCAGATACGCAGTATTTT.

This clonotype has a count of ten or more. The chain is built from TRBV14 and TRBJ1-2; D remains unclear. Trimming stripped 3 bases from V and 2 bases from J, with 4 bases between. The CDR3 spans 12 residues. Germline CDR1 is SGHDN and CDR2 is FVKESK. For the CDR3, the DNA is TGTGCCAGCAGCCACGAAAACTATGGCTACACCTTC. As protein: CASSHENYGYTF.

The J gene is TRBJ2-3, the V gene TRBV3-1; TRBD2 agrees at 10 bases. The CDR3 runs to 16 residues. Germline loops: CDR1 LGHDT, CDR2 YNNKEL (reference sequence). V dropped 7 bases and J dropped 3; count of bases not matched to a gene: 10. For the CDR3, the DNA is TGTGCCAGCACACCAGCGGGAGGGCCAAGTACAGATACGCAGTATTTT. Translating it yields CASTPAGGPSTDTQYF.

This clonotype was observed many times. The chain carries TRBV29-1 and TRBJ1-1; no clear D. Germline CDR1 SQVTM, CDR2 ANQGSEA. CDR3 length equals 13 residues. The ends were cut back, 1 base at V and 0 bases at J, with 6 bases in the middle. This CDR3 reads CSVEGRLNTEAFF. For the CDR3, the DNA is TGCAGCGTTGAAGGGCGGTTGAACACTGAAGCTTTCTTT.

The sample holds a few counts of this clonotype. This rearrangement joins TRBV19 to TRBJ2-1; 9 bases fit TRBD2. The V gene end was trimmed by 7 bases and the J gene end by 0 bases; junction bases not matched to a gene: 19. From germline, CDR1 is LNHDA and CDR2 SQIVND (reference sequence). The CDR3 runs 20 residues. The CDR3 region is CASKGGGAVTSGYSYNEQFF. The CDR3 coding sequence is TGTGCCAGTAAAGGAGGGGGCGCAGTGACTAGCGGTTACTCCTACAATGAGCAGTTCTTC.

The chain combines TRBV19 with TRBJ1-2; 10 bases are shared with TRBD1. CDR1 and CDR2 (germline): LNHDA, SQIVND (reference sequence). With 1 base clipped from V and 4 bases from J, the junction kept 3 bases outside the gene matches. CDR3 length: 15 residues. The CDR3: CASSIGDRGPYGYTF. CDR3 sequence (DNA): TGTGCCAGTAGTATAGGGGACAGGGGACCCTATGGCTACACCTTC.

With respect to this clonotype: A much larger clone sits a single nucleotide away, making a read error possible. V gene TRBV12-3 or TRBV12-4 combines with J gene TRBJ2-7; D tentatively fits TRBD1 or TRBD2 (5 bases each). The DNA end favors TRBJ2-1, so the J call may be wrong. This CDR3 is 16 amino acids long. DNA for the CDR3: TGTGCCAGCAGCCCCCCGCCGGGACGGGATATAAACGAGCAGTTCTTC. Amino acid sequence: CASSPPPGRDINEQFF.

The chain uses TRBV7-9 and TRBJ1-1; the match to TRBD1 covers 8 bases. There are 15 residues in the CDR3. Germline V lookup: CDR1 SEHNR, CDR2 FQNEAQ (reference sequence). V dropped 5 bases and J dropped 0; count of bases not matched to a gene: 5. The CDR3 protein is CASSQGDRMNTEAFF. The CDR3 DNA sequence: TGTGCCAGCAGCCAAGGGGACAGGATGAACACTGAAGCTTTCTTT.

This chain links TRBV7-9 with TRBJ1-2, with D uncertain. The V end lost 1 base, the J end lost 4 bases, and 10 bases lay between the germline ends. The CDR3 has 14 residues. Germline CDR1 SEHNR, CDR2 FQNEAQ (reference sequence). The CDR3 is CASSLVERGYGYTF. CDR3 nucleotide sequence: TGTGCCAGCAGCTTAGTGGAACGGGGCTATGGCTACACCTTC.

The chain has TRBV4-1 and TRBJ1-1; D is unresolved. CDR3 length: 15 residues. Germline lookup yields CDR1 MGHRA and CDR2 YSYEKL. The ends were cut back, 4 bases at V and 0 bases at J, with 12 bases in the middle. For the CDR3, the DNA is TGCGCCAGCAGCCGTTTACGGGTTGTGAACACTGAAGCTTTCTTT. It encodes CASSRLRVVNTEAFF.

This clonotype has only a few counts. This rearrangement joins TRBV27 to TRBJ2-2, with D possibly being TRBD1 or TRBD2 (5 bases each). V shed 2 bases and J shed 6 bases, with 10 bases lying between them. Germline CDR1 and CDR2: MNHEY and SMNVEV (reference sequence). The CDR3 length is 14 residues. CDR3 region: CASSLTRGAGELFF. The CDR3 DNA is TGTGCCAGCAGTTTAACAAGGGGAGCCGGGGAGCTGTTTTTT.

V usage is TRBV6-2 or TRBV6-3 and J usage is TRBJ1-5; D gene ambiguous. The V end lost 2 bases, the J end lost 8 bases, and 7 bases lay between the germline ends. Germline-derived CDR1 and CDR2 are MNHEY and SVGEGT. The CDR3 is 12 residues long. The CDR3 sequence: CASSYPPEPQHF. As DNA, the CDR3 is TGTGCCAGCAGTTACCCTCCCGAGCCCCAGCATTTT.